This T cell receptor (beta chain) was recorded in a study of T cells after yellow fever vaccination. The ends were cut back, 1 base at V and 3 bases at J, with 12 bases in the middle. Germline CDR1 SQVTM, CDR2 ANQGSEA. The CDR3 consists of 14 residues. This clonotype was seen ten or more times. The 5'RACE template-switching step produced TCR cDNA and added a universal primer site and UMIs. MiXCR, applied by TCRdb to the 5' RACE reads, yields one record per CDR3 protein. The sample lists tens of thousands of distinct CDR3 sequences; 7.4% were seen once. Source: CD8+ T cells sorted from PBMCs, taken around 14 days after the first yellow fever vaccination. The chain carries TRBV29-1 and TRBJ2-5; tentative D call: TRBD2 (5 bases). This TCR was recovered from a man between 18 and 29 years old who received the YFV17D yellow fever vaccine. CDR3 loop: CSVEGLTGEETQYF. CDR3 bases: TGCAGCGTTGAAGGCCTTACCGGGGAAGAGACCCAGTACTTC. The full variable domain, in which reference TRBV29-1 and TRBJ2-5 provide the parts outside the CDR3, is SAVISQKPSRDICQRGTSLTIQCQVDSQVTMMFWYRQQPGQSLTLIATANQGSEATYESGFVIDKFPISRPNLTFSTLTVSNMSPEDSSIYLCSVEGLTGEETQYFGPGTRLLVL.